This passage covers 21 T cell receptor beta chains from one sample sequenced in a study of identical twins. Each CDR3 protein gets one entry after TCRdb re-called the 5' RACE reads with MiXCR. The table shows fewer than 650,000 distinct CDR3 sequences, with around 9.6% occurring only once. Another study also made use of these data, one on yellow fever vaccine responses in identical twins.

The sequenced sample consisted of PBMCs. These receptors came from a woman aged 18-30 years in good health.

Regarding this clonotype: A read error may be the cause here, since a much bigger clone is one base away. The gene calls are TRBV5-1 and TRBJ2-3, with unresolved D. Germline CDR1 is SGHRS and CDR2 is YFSETQ. The CDR3 extends over 14 amino acids. Trimming stripped 2 bases from V and 5 bases from J, with 12 bases between. The CDR3 nucleotides are TGCGCCAGCAGCTTAGTTCCCCAGGTAGATACGCAGTATTTT. Its protein product is CASSLVPQVDTQYF.

This clonotype has a count of ten or more. V usage is TRBV12-3 or TRBV12-4 and J usage is TRBJ1-2, with D possibly being TRBD1 (5 bases). CDR3 length: 12 amino acids. With 3 bases removed from V and 5 bases from J, the gap between germline ends came to 7 bases. The CDR3 bases are TGTGCCAGCAGTTTCGGGGGTTATGGCTACACCTTC. Protein sequence: CASSFGGYGYTF.

This clonotype was seen many times. The chain joins TRBV12-3 or TRBV12-4 to TRBJ1-1, with 9 positions matching TRBD1. Trimming cost V 6 bases and J 5 bases; bases outside gene matches: 4. This CDR3 contains 13 residues. In DNA form, the CDR3 reads TGTGCCAGCAGGGGACAGGGAGAAACTGAAGCTTTCTTT. This sequence encodes CASRGQGETEAFF.

This clonotype was counted many times. At one end the junction does not follow the germline gene, possibly because of a read error. The J gene is TRBJ2-1, the V gene TRBV20-1; D is undetermined. CDR3 length: 13 amino acids. The V gene's germline CDR1 is DFQATT and CDR2 SNEGSKA (reference sequence). CDR3 residues: CSARHGPYTEQFF. The CDR3 bases are TGCAGTGCGCGACACGGGCCCTACACTGAGCAGTTCTTC.

This clonotype was counted a few times. The rearrangement uses TRBV7-2 and TRBJ1-4; D is unresolved. Trimming shortened V by 4 bases and J by 0 bases, and 9 bases separated the two germline ends. The CDR3 spans 15 residues. Per the germline V gene, CDR1 is SGHTA and CDR2 is FQGNSA. The CDR3 is CASSWAGATNEKLFF. CDR3 in DNA: TGTGCCAGCAGCTGGGCAGGAGCAACTAATGAAAAACTGTTTTTT.

The CDR3 nucleotides read TGTGCCAGCAGTGACTTTCAGGGGGAACGCTACAATGAGCAGTTCTTC. It is translated as CASSDFQGERYNEQFF. The chain combines TRBV6-4 with TRBJ2-1; 7 bases line up with TRBD1. This CDR3 has 16 residues. J was trimmed by 3 bases and V by 1 base; bases with no gene match: 6. The germline gives CDR1 MRHNA, CDR2 SNTAGT.

This clonotype has ten or more counts. The chain uses TRBV12-3 or TRBV12-4 and TRBJ2-2, with a possible D match to TRBD1 (6 bases). The CDR3 sequence is 17 residues long. Trimming removed 7 bases from V and 3 bases from J, with 21 bases in between. CDR3 protein: CASTSRGPDRHTGELFF. The CDR3 DNA reads as TGTGCCAGCACCAGTAGGGGCCCGGACAGACACACCGGGGAGCTGTTTTTT.

This clonotype was counted at least ten times. The chain carries TRBV12-3 or TRBV12-4 and TRBJ2-3; D uncertain. This CDR3 region has 17 residues. Trimming took 6 bases from V and 2 from J, leaving 21 bases between them. The CDR3 reads CASRNLPSDLNTDTQYF. Written as DNA, the CDR3 is TGTGCCAGCAGAAACCTCCCGTCCGACCTGAACACAGATACGCAGTATTTT.

This clonotype was counted at least ten times. The chain uses TRBV7-8 and TRBJ2-5, with D hard to call. V lost 9 bases to trimming and J lost 4 bases, with 3 bases between them. Germline V CDR1 and CDR2: SGHVS, FQNEAQ. The CDR3 consists of 9 residues. The CDR3 DNA follows: TGTGCCAGTGGAGAGACCCAGTACTTC. It codes for CASGETQYF.

This clonotype has ten or more counts. The rearrangement uses TRBV5-1 and TRBJ2-3; either TRBD1 or TRBD2 may supply D (5 bases each). The CDR3 is 13 residues long. Germline CDR1 is SGHRS and CDR2 is YFSETQ. V dropped 4 bases and J dropped 6 bases, with 12 bases sitting between them. CDR3 coding DNA: TGCGCCAGCAGCACGGGACCGGCGGATACGCAGTATTTT. Protein: CASSTGPADTQYF.

This chain connects TRBV20-1 to TRBJ2-2, with D maybe TRBD2 (5 bases). Germline V lookup: CDR1 DFQATT, CDR2 SNEGSKA (reference sequence). The CDR3 has 16 residues. V was cut by 6 bases and J by 0 bases, with 17 bases left in between. The CDR3 is CSARPLAPANTGELFF. The CDR3 DNA reads as TGCAGTGCCAGGCCCCTAGCTCCAGCGAACACCGGGGAGCTGTTTTTT.

In this sample, this clonotype turned up a few times. The chain employs TRBV7-6 and TRBJ2-7; D could derive from TRBD1 or TRBD2 (6 bases each). The CDR3 runs to 14 residues. Germline loops: CDR1 SGHVS, CDR2 FNYEAQ. Trimming took off 4 bases at V and 7 bases at J, with 17 bases between the two ends. The chain's CDR3 is CASSWGDMDWEQYF. CDR3 sequence (DNA): TGTGCCAGCAGCTGGGGGGACATGGACTGGGAGCAGTACTTC. Filled out from reference TRBV7-6 and TRBJ2-7, the complete variable domain reads GAGVSQSPRYKVTKRGQDVALRCDPISGHVSLYWYRQALGQGPEFLTYFNYEAQQDKSGLPNDRFSAERPEGSISTLTIQRTEQRDSAMYRCASSWGDMDWEQYFGPGTRLTVT.

The rearrangement links TRBV4-1 to TRBJ2-1, with TRBD2 identical over 8 bases. With 1 base clipped from V and 4 bases from J, the junction kept 9 bases outside the gene matches. This CDR3 is built from 17 residues. Germline values: CDR1 MGHRA, CDR2 YSYEKL. CDR3 DNA: TGCGCCAGCAGCCAAGGACCCGGTGGGACTAGATACAATGAGCAGTTCTTC. Its protein is CASSQGPGGTRYNEQFF.

This clonotype was found a few times. V is TRBV7-8 and J is TRBJ2-3; 9 nucleotides match TRBD2. The CDR3 runs to 15 residues. The V gene end was trimmed by 0 bases and the J gene end by 4 bases; junction bases not matched to a gene: 2. Germline CDR1 is SGHVS and CDR2 is FQNEAQ. The CDR3, as DNA: TGTGCCAGCAGCTTAGCCCTAGCGGGGCCAGATACGCAGTATTTT. Residues: CASSLALAGPDTQYF.

The chain has TRBV29-1 and TRBJ2-1; D not certain. V was pared by 6 bases and J by 3 bases, with 9 bases between. Germline-derived CDR1 and CDR2 are SQVTM and ANQGSEA. This CDR3 region has 12 residues. The CDR3 nucleotides read TGCAGCGTCCCTAGGATCTACAATGAGCAGTTCTTC. Its translation: CSVPRIYNEQFF.

The table lists this clonotype with a few counts. The V and J genes are TRBV12-3 or TRBV12-4 and TRBJ2-7; TRBD2 matches 10 bases. V lost 6 bases and J lost 3; bases outside the gene matches: 5. The CDR3 is made up of 14 amino acids. The CDR3 sequence: CASSTSGKFYEQYF. In DNA form, the CDR3 reads TGTGCCAGCAGCACTAGCGGGAAGTTCTACGAGCAGTACTTC.

There are many counts of this clonotype. This sequence joins TRBV5-1 and TRBJ1-1, with D unclear. The ends were cut back, 0 bases at V and 6 bases at J, with 9 bases in the middle. There are 13 residues in the CDR3. Per germline, CDR1 SGHRS and CDR2 YFSETQ. The CDR3 DNA sequence: TGCGCCAGCAGCTTGGAGGGCTCCCCTGAAGCTTTCTTT. Translating gives CASSLEGSPEAFF. Filled out from reference TRBV5-1 and TRBJ1-1, the complete variable domain reads KAGVTQTPRYLIKTRGQQVTLSCSPISGHRSVSWYQQTPGQGLQFLFEYFSETQRNKGNFPGRFSGRQFSNSRSEMNVSTLELGDSALYLCASSLEGSPEAFFGQGTRLTVV.

This chain joins TRBV3-1 and TRBJ2-1, with a tentative D call TRBD2 (6 bases). The CDR3 extends over 16 amino acids. With 1 base removed from V and 6 bases from J, the gap between germline ends came to 16 bases. CDR1 and CDR2 (germline): LGHDT, YNNKEL (reference sequence). The CDR3 bases are TGTGCCAGCAGCCAAGTTGCGGCGGGGTTAAGCAATGAGCAGTTCTTC. Its protein product is CASSQVAAGLSNEQFF.

This clonotype has ten or more counts. The chain carries TRBV29-1 and TRBJ2-2; 10 bases align to TRBD2. This CDR3 has 14 residues. In germline, CDR1 is SQVTM, CDR2 ANQGSEA. V dropped 5 bases and J dropped 1; count of bases not matched to a gene: 1. CDR3 protein: CSVSGGVNTGELFF. CDR3 DNA: TGCAGCGTTAGCGGGGGGGTGAACACCGGGGAGCTGTTTTTT.

In regard to this clonotype: At one boundary the junction diverges from the germline segment, which might be a read error. The V gene is TRBV20-1, the J gene TRBJ2-1; D is ambiguous. The CDR3 contains 15 residues. Germline-derived CDR1 and CDR2 are DFQATT and SNEGSKA (reference sequence). The CDR3 DNA is TGCAGTGCTAGAGATCAAGGGTATCGCTATAATGAGCATTTCTTC. Its protein product is CSARDQGYRYNEHFF.

Many counts were recorded for this clonotype. V usage is TRBV3-1 and J usage is TRBJ1-5, with no clear D. In germline, CDR1 is LGHDT, CDR2 YNNKEL (reference sequence). The CDR3 extends over 12 amino acids. Trimming removed 0 bases at V and 4 bases at J, with 1 base between. CDR3 nucleotides: TGTGCCAGCAGCCAAGAAAATCAGCCCCAGCATTTT. It yields the protein CASSQENQPQHF.